This passage covers 12 T cell receptor beta chains from one sample sequenced in a study of cytomegalovirus exposure and HLA in healthy donors. Primers for the PCR totalled 60 Vbeta and 13 Jbeta. TCRdb keeps only in-frame clones here, not all; method: immunoSEQ multiplex PCR. The repertoire holds about 160,000 clones, with 75% to 80% as singletons. Sequencing input: PBMCs. Every receptor here comes from a woman aged 45-59 years in good health and CMV-seropositive.

The sample holds a few counts of this clone. V usage is TRBV6-6 and J usage is TRBJ2-7; TRBD2 agrees at 8 bases. V was pared by 6 bases and J by 1 base, with 2 bases of the junction left unmatched. The CDR3 sequence is 13 residues long. Germline V lookup: CDR1 MNHNY, CDR2 SVGAGI (reference sequence). The CDR3: CASRERESYEQYF. CDR3 bases: TGTGCCAGCAGAGAGCGGGAGTCCTACGAGCAGTACTTC.

The genes are TRBV7-9 and TRBJ1-5, with 7 bases aligning to TRBD1. CDR3 size: 15 residues. J was trimmed by 5 bases and V by 5 bases; bases with no gene match: 9. Germline V gives CDR1 SEHNR, CDR2 FQNEAQ (reference sequence). CDR3 sequence reads: CASSDRVAGDQPQHF. CDR3 coding DNA: TGTGCCAGCAGCGACAGGGTGGCCGGAGATCAGCCCCAGCATTTT.

The V gene is TRBV7-2, the J gene TRBJ1-6, with D hard to call. The CDR3 has 12 residues. Germline loops: CDR1 SGHTA, CDR2 FQGNSA. Trimming took 7 bases from V and 7 from J, leaving 8 bases between them. The CDR3 loop is CASTFQNSPLHF. Here the CDR3 DNA reads TGTGCCAGCACCTTCCAAAATTCACCCCTCCACTTT. Combining the CDR3 with reference TRBV7-2 and TRBJ1-6 gives the whole variable domain GAGVSQSPSNKVTEKGKDVELRCDPISGHTALYWYRQSLGQGLEFLIYFQGNSAPDKSGLPSDRFSAERTGGSVSTLTIQRTQQEDSAVYLCASTFQNSPLHFGNGTRLTVT.

This clone was recorded once. V usage is TRBV2 and J usage is TRBJ2-7; TRBD2 matches at 8 bases. The CDR3 covers 15 residues. CDR1 is SNHLY and CDR2 is FYNNEI in the germline V gene. The junction had 16 bases not matched to a gene; V was cut back by 8 bases and J by 7 bases. For the CDR3, the DNA is TGTGCCAGCGAGAGGATAGCGGGATTTAGCAGGGAGCAGTACTTC. Translated: CASERIAGFSREQYF.

This chain uses TRBV6-1 with TRBJ1-2; the D gene is possibly TRBD1 (6 bases). Between the trimmed V and J ends, which lost 3 bases and 8 bases, there was a span of 19 bases. Per germline, CDR1 MNHNS and CDR2 SASEGT. CDR3 length equals 15 residues. This CDR3 reads CASSDRTGPRAGYTF. The CDR3 region has the DNA TGTGCCAGCAGTGATAGAACAGGGCCTAGGGCGGGCTACACCTTC.

The rearrangement joins TRBV6-5 to TRBJ2-4; D not resolved. Trimming cost V 0 bases and J 0 bases, with 6 bases left between them. The germline gives CDR1 MNHEY, CDR2 SVGAGI. The length of the CDR3 is 15 residues. The chain's CDR3 is CASSYSSQAKNIQYF. CDR3 bases: TGTGCCAGCAGTTACTCGTCCCAAGCCAAAAACATTCAGTACTTC.

The chain has TRBV19 and TRBJ2-1; 13 nucleotides agree with TRBD2. Germline V gene lookup returns CDR1 LNHDA and CDR2 SQIVND (reference sequence). The CDR3 contains 15 residues. V lost 5 bases to trimming and J lost 4 bases; unmatched junction nucleotides: 2. The CDR3 DNA reads as TGTGCCAGTAGTTTACTAGCGGGGGGGTACAATGAGCAGTTCTTC. Its translation is CASSLLAGGYNEQFF. Looking up the rest from reference TRBV19 and TRBJ2-1 gives the full variable domain: DGGITQSPKYLFRKEGQNVTLSCEQNLNHDAMYWYRQDPGQGLRLIYYSQIVNDFQKGDIAEGYSVSREKKESFPLTVTSAQKNPTAFYLCASSLLAGGYNEQFFGPGTRLTVL.

This clone was picked up a small number of times. The chain combines TRBV2 with TRBJ2-5; D unclear. The CDR3 sequence is 11 residues long. V was shortened by 8 bases and J by 4 bases, with 8 bases between the two germline ends. The germline CDR1 and CDR2 sequences are SNHLY and FYNNEI. CDR3 DNA sequence: TGTGCCAGCGGCCTAGGAGAGACCCAGTACTTC. Amino acid sequence: CASGLGETQYF.

This chain uses TRBV27 with TRBJ2-6, with D unclear. V lost 5 bases, J lost 0 bases, and 8 bases lay in between. Germline V gene sequence: CDR1 MNHEY, CDR2 SMNVEV (reference sequence). The CDR3 consists of 15 residues. The CDR3 region has the DNA TGTGCCAGCAGTGTGGAGACCTCTGGGGCCAACGTCCTGACTTTC. As protein: CASSVETSGANVLTF. Full variable domain (rest looked up from reference TRBV27 and TRBJ2-6): EAQVTQNPRYLITVTGKKLTVTCSQNMNHEYMSWYRQDPGLGLRQIYYSMNVEVTDKGDVPEGYKVSRKEKRNFPLILESPSPNQTSLYFCASSVETSGANVLTFGAGSRLTVL.

There are a few counts of this clone. V usage is TRBV27 and J usage is TRBJ1-5; unclear D gene. Trimming cost V 2 bases and J 1 base, with 9 bases left between them. Germline CDR1 MNHEY, CDR2 SMNVEV (reference sequence). The CDR3 has 15 residues. CDR3 sequence reads: CASSLRGWSNQPQHF. CDR3 sequence (DNA): TGTGCCAGCAGTTTACGCGGTTGGAGCAATCAGCCCCAGCATTTT.

This clone has only one observation. The V and J genes are TRBV4-1 and TRBJ1-2; 7 bases are shared with TRBD1. Germline values: CDR1 MGHRA, CDR2 YSYEKL. This CDR3 contains 14 residues. The ends lost 3 bases at V and 3 bases at J; junction bases unmatched: 4. The CDR3 sequence: CASSQATGDYGYTF. The CDR3 DNA sequence: TGCGCCAGCAGCCAGGCCACAGGGGACTATGGCTACACCTTC.

This chain links TRBV29-1 with TRBJ1-1, with 8 bases fitting TRBD1. The V gene end was trimmed by 6 bases and the J gene end by 4 bases; junction bases not matched to a gene: 4. This CDR3 spans 12 amino acids. Looked up from germline, CDR1 is SQVTM and CDR2 is ANQGSEA. The CDR3 reads CSVARGPTEAFF. The CDR3 coding sequence is TGCAGCGTAGCCAGGGGGCCCACTGAAGCTTTCTTT.